This T cell receptor beta chain stems from a study of T cell repertoires in cytomegalovirus infection. V was shortened by 0 bases and J by 3 bases, with 13 bases between the two germline ends. CDR3 length: 15 amino acids. Germline lookup yields CDR1 SGHTS and CDR2 YDEGEE. This clonotype has only a few counts. MiXCR, run by TCRdb on the reads, gives a single entry per CDR3 protein. Seen here are about 490,000 distinct CDR3 sequences, more than 15% observed once, and the top ten hold around 25%. The receptor was derived from a human donor in good health (CMV status not recorded). Some clones in this sample may be carry-over from other donors' samples. The sequenced sample was CD8+ T cells from PBMCs. This chain connects TRBV5-8 to TRBJ2-7; weak D call: TRBD1 (6 bases). CDR3 in amino acids: CASSLAAGENYEQYF. CDR3 sequence (DNA): TGTGCCAGCAGCTTGGCGGCAGGGGAAAACTACGAGCAGTACTTC.